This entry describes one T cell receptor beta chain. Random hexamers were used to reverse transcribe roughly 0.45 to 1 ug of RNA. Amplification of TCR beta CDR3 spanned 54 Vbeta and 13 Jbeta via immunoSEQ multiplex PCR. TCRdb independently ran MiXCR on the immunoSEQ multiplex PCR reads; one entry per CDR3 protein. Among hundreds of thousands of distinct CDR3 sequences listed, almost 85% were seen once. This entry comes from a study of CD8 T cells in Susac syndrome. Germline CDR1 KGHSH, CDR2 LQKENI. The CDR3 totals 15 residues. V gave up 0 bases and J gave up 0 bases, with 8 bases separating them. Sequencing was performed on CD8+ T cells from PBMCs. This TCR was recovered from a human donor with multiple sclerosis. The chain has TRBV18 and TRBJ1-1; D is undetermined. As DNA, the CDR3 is TGTGCCAGCTCACCACCCCCAGGAATGAACACTGAAGCTTTCTTT. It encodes CASSPPPGMNTEAFF.